The 21 T cell receptor beta chains below come from one sample, sequenced in a study of T cell repertoires in cytomegalovirus infection (dated by TCRdb to between 2019 and 2020). The sequencer was an Illumina HiSeq 1500. TCRdb reran the public reads through fastp at Q25 and MiXCR, keeping productive beta chains. Here each entry gathers all rows of one CDR3 protein and keeps the most common genes and DNA. Recorded for this sample are 270,000 or so distinct CDR3 sequences; 15% to 20% of them occurred a single time. Roughly 45% of the sample lies in the top ten. Sequencing was carried out using CD8+ T cells from PBMCs. These receptors all stem from a human donor in good health (CMV status not recorded). Some clones in this sample may be carry-over from other donors' samples.

This chain connects TRBV3-1 to TRBJ2-6; D remains ambiguous. The CDR3 has 17 residues. Germline values: CDR1 LGHDT, CDR2 YNNKEL (reference sequence). The ends were cut back, 3 bases at V and 0 bases at J, with 12 bases in the middle. The CDR3 DNA reads as TGTGCCAGCAGCCACCCGACGGAGTACTCTGGGGCCAACGTCCTGACTTTC. This sequence encodes CASSHPTEYSGANVLTF. Drawing the rest from reference TRBV3-1 and TRBJ2-6, the complete variable domain is DTAVSQTPKYLVTQMGNDKSIKCEQNLGHDTMYWYKQDSKKFLKIMFSYNNKELIINETVPNRFSPKSPDKAHLNLHINSLELGDSAVYFCASSHPTEYSGANVLTFGAGSRLTVL.

The V and J genes are TRBV2 and TRBJ2-7; maybe TRBD1 (5 bases). The CDR3 is made up of 13 amino acids. V dropped 11 bases and J dropped 1 base, with 15 bases sitting between them. CDR1 and CDR2 from the germline V gene are SNHLY and FYNNEI. The CDR3 here is CALKGSASYEQYF. The DNA of the CDR3 is TGTGCCTTGAAGGGGTCAGCTTCCTACGAGCAGTACTTC.

This clonotype occurred a few times. The chain employs TRBV4-1 and TRBJ2-1, with 10 bases fitting TRBD2. J was trimmed by 7 bases and V by 4 bases; bases with no gene match: 16. The CDR3 sequence is 18 residues long. Germline V CDR1 and CDR2: MGHRA, YSYEKL. CDR3 region: CASSPQREAGGHGNEQFF. CDR3 coding DNA: TGCGCCAGCAGCCCCCAACGGGAAGCGGGGGGGCATGGGAATGAGCAGTTCTTC.

This clonotype appeared many times. This chain connects TRBV7-6 to TRBJ1-1; D is perhaps TRBD1 (6 bases). Germline V gene data show CDR1 as SGHVS and CDR2 as FNYEAQ. The ends were cut back, 3 bases at V and 1 base at J, with 12 bases in the middle. The CDR3 runs 15 residues. In nucleotides, the CDR3 is TGTGCCAGCAGCTTTTCTCCGGGGGCGAACACTGAAGCTTTCTTT. Protein: CASSFSPGANTEAFF.

This clonotype was detected a few times. The chain has TRBV2 and TRBJ2-5; D perhaps matches TRBD1 (6 bases). The V end was cut by 6 bases, the J end by 5 bases, with 16 bases between. Looked up from germline, CDR1 is SNHLY and CDR2 is FYNNEI. This CDR3 region has 14 residues. CDR3 nucleotides: TGTGCCAGCAGCGCCTATGGACAGCGGGAGACCCAGTACTTC. Its translation is CASSAYGQRETQYF.

This clonotype has just a few counts. V gene TRBV7-6 combines with J gene TRBJ2-5; 15 bases agree with TRBD2. The germline gives CDR1 SGHVS, CDR2 FNYEAQ. There are 18 residues in the CDR3. J lost 4 bases, V lost 5 bases, and 11 bases had no gene match. The CDR3 nucleotides are TGTGCCAGCAGCCCACGGACTAGCGGGGGGGCGGGTTCAGAGACCCAGTACTTC. Translating it yields CASSPRTSGGAGSETQYF.

The chain combines TRBV23-1 with TRBJ2-3, with 9 bases fitting TRBD1. TRBV23-1 is filed as an ORF, its function uncertain. Trimming removed 4 bases from V and 3 bases from J; junction bases left unmatched: 20. The CDR3 is 20 amino acids. The CDR3 DNA is TGCGCCAGCAGTCCAGGGAGGGACAGGGATCCACCGAAAAAGACAGATACGCAGTATTTT. Protein product: CASSPGRDRDPPKKTDTQYF.

As for this clonotype: Given a much more abundant clone one base away, this may be a read error. This rearrangement joins TRBV6-1 to TRBJ2-1, with 7 bases that match TRBD2. The CDR3 is 15 residues long. Per germline, CDR1 MNHNS and CDR2 SASEGT. The trim removed 11 bases at V and 9 bases at J, leaving 19 bases unmatched. The CDR3 region is CAAHLGEGLTFEQFF. CDR3 sequence (DNA): TGTGCCGCGCACTTAGGGGAGGGGTTGACGTTTGAGCAGTTCTTC.

This sequence joins TRBV6-1 and TRBJ2-7; D ambiguous. Germline loops: CDR1 MNHNS, CDR2 SASEGT. The length of the CDR3 is 15 residues. V shed 1 base and J shed 3 bases, with 13 bases lying between them. CDR3 in amino acids: CASSEVPDTGYEQYF. The CDR3 DNA follows: TGTGCCAGCAGTGAAGTCCCAGACACGGGCTACGAGCAGTACTTC.

The chain couples TRBV6-5 to TRBJ1-6, with a tentative D call TRBD1 (5 bases). The ends were cut back, 2 bases at V and 14 bases at J, with 10 bases in the middle. This CDR3 has 12 amino acids. CDR1 MNHEY and CDR2 SVGAGI come from the germline V gene. CDR3 nucleotide sequence: TGTGCCAGCAGTTACGGCCGGGGGTCCCTCCACTTT. Amino acids: CASSYGRGSLHF.

V usage is TRBV5-1 and J usage is TRBJ2-7, with 8 positions matching TRBD1. The germline V gene has CDR1 SGHRS and CDR2 YFSETQ. CDR3 length: 16 amino acids. Germline trimming cut 0 bases from V and 1 base from J; bases unmatched to any gene: 6. DNA of the CDR3: TGCGCCAGCAGCTTGGATCTCCGACAGGGGTCCTACGAGCAGTACTTC. This codes for CASSLDLRQGSYEQYF.

The V gene is TRBV12-3 or TRBV12-4, the J gene TRBJ2-2, with 8 bases lining up with TRBD1. The CDR3 extends over 16 amino acids. V lost 6 bases, J lost 4 bases, and 10 bases stayed unmatched. The DNA for the CDR3 is TGTGCCAGCAGCAAGTCTAGGGACAGGCTCACCGGGGAGCTGTTTTTT. This translates into CASSKSRDRLTGELFF.

The sample holds many counts of this clonotype. The J gene is TRBJ2-3, the V gene TRBV12-3 or TRBV12-4; no reliable D call. CDR3 length: 18 residues. V gave up 0 bases and J gave up 4 bases, with 20 bases separating them. This CDR3 reads CASSLALLARYGSDTQYF. CDR3 coding DNA: TGTGCCAGCAGTTTAGCGCTATTGGCCCGATATGGCTCAGATACGCAGTATTTT.

The V gene is TRBV2, the J gene TRBJ2-7; 9 nucleotides match TRBD1. Germline CDR1 SNHLY, CDR2 FYNNEI. The ends lost 8 bases at V and 12 bases at J; junction bases unmatched: 14. The CDR3 is 13 residues long. CDR3 loop: CASPTGGQGGWYF. The CDR3 coding sequence is TGTGCCAGCCCAACCGGGGGACAGGGCGGCTGGTACTTC.

The sample holds a few counts of this clonotype. This sequence joins TRBV9 and TRBJ1-2, with D maybe TRBD1 (5 bases). V was clipped by 0 bases and J by 3 bases, with 15 bases between them. The CDR3 loop spans 16 amino acids. Germline CDR1 is SGDLS and CDR2 is YYNGEE. For the CDR3, the DNA is TGTGCCAGCAGCGTAGCTGGGTCAGGGAGGGACTATGGCTACACCTTC. Translating it yields CASSVAGSGRDYGYTF.

This clonotype was detected a few times. V gene TRBV6-2 or TRBV6-3 combines with J gene TRBJ2-7, with 7 bases that match TRBD2. The length of the CDR3 is 15 residues. Trimming took 5 bases from V and 5 from J; bases not matched to a gene: 12. Germline values: CDR1 MNHEY, CDR2 SVGEGT. CDR3 coding DNA: TGTGCCAGCAGTCCGGGGACTACCCAGGGCCACGAGCAGTACTTC. As protein: CASSPGTTQGHEQYF.

In its sample, this clonotype was seen many times. This chain links TRBV12-5 with TRBJ1-4, with 8 positions matching TRBD1. Trimming at V came to 2 bases and at J to 7 bases, leaving 3 bases not matched to a gene. This CDR3 comprises 14 residues. Looked up from germline, CDR1 is LGHNT and CDR2 is FRNRAP. For the CDR3, the DNA is TGTGCTAGTGGTTTGCAGGGGGCGCGTGAAAAACTGTTTTTT. Encoded protein: CASGLQGAREKLFF.

This sequence joins TRBV6-5 and TRBJ2-2; D unclear. The CDR3 totals 13 residues. V dropped 2 bases and J dropped 7 bases, with 8 bases sitting between them. Germline loops: CDR1 MNHEY, CDR2 SVGAGI. The CDR3 spells CASSYQAGGELFF. The CDR3 bases are TGTGCCAGCAGTTACCAAGCCGGCGGGGAGCTGTTTTTT.

This clonotype was recorded at least ten times. The chain combines TRBV12-3 or TRBV12-4 with TRBJ2-1; 7 bases match TRBD2. The ends lost 5 bases at V and 3 bases at J; junction bases unmatched: 22. This CDR3 is built from 20 residues. The CDR3 here is CASSPSRTRPLGNLYNEQFF. DNA of the CDR3: TGTGCCAGCAGTCCTTCCCGGACTAGACCTCTCGGTAATCTCTACAATGAGCAGTTCTTC.

The V and J genes are TRBV6-2 or TRBV6-3 and TRBJ2-7; D might be TRBD1 (6 bases). Germline values: CDR1 MNHEY, CDR2 SVGEGT. The germline V and J ends were trimmed by 7 bases and 4 bases, with 17 bases remaining between them. This CDR3 comprises 14 residues. CDR3 DNA: TGTGCCAGCACGACAGGCCTTTGGGGATACGAGCAGTACTTC. It encodes CASTTGLWGYEQYF.

V gene TRBV4-1 combines with J gene TRBJ1-2, with a tentative D call TRBD1 (6 bases). This CDR3 comprises 12 residues. V lost 2 bases and J 11 bases, leaving 12 bases between the germline ends. Germline CDR1 and CDR2: MGHRA and YSYEKL. CDR3 protein: CASSQNRDWYTF. In DNA form, the CDR3 reads TGCGCCAGCAGCCAAAACAGGGATTGGTACACCTTC.